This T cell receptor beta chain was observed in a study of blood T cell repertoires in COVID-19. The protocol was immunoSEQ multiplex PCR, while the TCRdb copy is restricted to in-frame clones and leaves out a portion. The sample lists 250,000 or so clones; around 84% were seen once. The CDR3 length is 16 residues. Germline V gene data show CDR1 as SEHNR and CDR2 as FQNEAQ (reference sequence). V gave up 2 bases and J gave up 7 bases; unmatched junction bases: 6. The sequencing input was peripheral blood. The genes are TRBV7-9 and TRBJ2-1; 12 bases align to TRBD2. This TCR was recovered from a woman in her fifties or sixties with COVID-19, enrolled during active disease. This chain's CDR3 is CASSLFRLAGVNEQFF. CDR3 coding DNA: TGTGCCAGCAGCTTATTCCGACTAGCGGGAGTGAATGAGCAGTTCTTC.